Given below is one TCR beta chain in context. Its specificity is not known. This sample stems from a study of shared clonotypes between healthy human individuals. Donors included only healthy HIV-negative adults lacking recent acute infections or vaccinations. Only Caucasian adults living in Nashville, Tennessee served as donors. Notes on the study in general: In general, naive subsets displayed greater estimated richness than memory subsets did. Lower generation probabilities were found for non-shared clonotypes than for those shared by all four donors.

The protocol was immunoSEQ multiplex PCR, while the TCRdb copy is restricted to in-frame clones and leaves out a portion. This table has over a million clones, about 96% appearing once. Source material: naive CD4+ T cells sorted from blood. The subset is: CD45RA+ positively selected. This clonotype originated in a man aged 30 to 39 in good health.

CDR3 in amino acids: CASREITVGAGELFF. The CDR3 DNA follows: TGTGCCAGCAGGGAAATTACGGTGGGGGCCGGGGAGCTGTTTTTT. The V call is TRBV2, the J call TRBJ2-2; D may be TRBD1 or TRBD2 (5 bases each). The CDR3 loop spans 15 amino acids. V was clipped by 6 bases and J by 6 bases, with 17 bases between them. The germline CDR1 and CDR2 sequences are SNHLY and FYNNEI.